This is a list of T cell receptor beta chains from one sample in a study of shared clonotypes between healthy human individuals. TCRdb's copy holds only in-frame clones and misses some; the assay was immunoSEQ multiplex PCR. The table records more than 2,000,000 clones, about 92% of them present only once. What was sequenced was naive CD4+ T cells from PBMCs. The receptors were gathered from a man aged 18 to 35 in good health. Some clones in this sample may be carry-over from other donors' samples. Both conserved end residues are part of each CDR3. D genes are given only for firm matches. Clone size is given for some rows only: seen once, a few or many times, or a class if the clone is expanded.

TRBJ1-2	NA	TRBV6-6	NA	TGTGCCAGCAGTTACTCGAGGACGGATAACTATGGCTACACCTTC	CASSYSRTDNYGYTF
TRBJ1-1	NA	TRBV6-1	NA	TGTGCCAGCTCGGGTGGGGGTTGGGACACTGAAGCTTTCTTT	CASSGGGWDTEAFF
TRBJ1-1	TRBD1	TRBV19	few	TGTGCCAGTAGTATCAGGACAGGGGGCACTGAAGCTTTCTTT	CASSIRTGGTEAFF
TRBJ2-3	NA	TRBV19	once	TGTGCCAGTAGTATAAGGCCCAGACCTGTCAACACAGATACGCAGTATTTT	CASSIRPRPVNTDTQYF
TRBJ2-5	NA	TRBV2	NA	TGTGCCAGCATTCCTCCAGGGTCCCGGGTGGAGACCCAGTACTTC	CASIPPGSRVETQYF
TRBJ2-2	TRBD2	TRBV7-3	NA	TGTGCCAGCAGCCTAGCGGGAGGGTGGACCGGGGAGCTGTTTTTT	CASSLAGGWTGELFF
TRBJ1-2	NA	TRBV19	NA	TGTGCCAGTAGTATCCCGGGCCGATCGAACTATGGCTACACCTTC	CASSIPGRSNYGYTF
TRBJ2-2	NA	TRBV5-1	NA	TGCGCCAGCAGATTAACTACCGGGGAGCTGTTTTTT	CASRLTTGELFF
TRBJ2-7	NA	TRBV7-3	NA	TGTGCCAGCAGCCCCGGGTTGGCCAGCGAGCAGTACTTC	CASSPGLASEQYF
TRBJ2-1	NA	TRBV10-3	NA	TGTGCCATCAGTGAGCAGCGGTCGGGAAATGAGCAGTTCTTC	CAISEQRSGNEQFF
TRBJ1-2	NA	TRBV7-9	NA	TGTGCCAGCAGCCAAGTCATTGGAGAAAGGGGTTACACCTTC	CASSQVIGERGYTF
TRBJ2-5	NA	TRBV30	NA	TGTGCCTCTCAGGGTTCGGGGACCCAGTACTTC	CASQGSGTQYF
TRBJ1-2	TRBD1	TRBV7-9	few	TGTGCCAGCAGCTTAGCCGACAGGGTGGGCGGGAGAGGCTACACCTTC	CASSLADRVGGRGYTF
TRBJ2-3	NA	TRBV5-1	NA	TGCGCCAGCAGCATCAACGGCAGGGGAGATACGCAGTATTTT	CASSINGRGDTQYF
TRBJ1-1	TRBD1	TRBV2	NA	TGTGCCAGCACCCCCAGAAGTTTTGATAGGGACAGGGGCCTATATGGCACTGAAGCTTTCTTT	CASTPRSFDRDRGLYGTEAFF
TRBJ2-3	NA	TRBV27	NA	TGTGCCAGCAGCAGGCTGGAGTTGGGTGATACGCAGTATTTT	CASSRLELGDTQYF
TRBJ2-6	NA	TRBV18	NA	TGTGCCAGCTCACCACAACGGACCGGGCTAGGCGTCCTGACTTTC	CASSPQRTGLGVLTF
TRBJ2-3	TRBD2	TRBV30	NA	TGTGCCTGGAGTACGGGACTAGCGGGGGGCACAGATACGCAGTATTTT	CAWSTGLAGGTDTQYF
TRBJ2-7	TRBD1	TRBV27	NA	TGTGCCAGCAGTTCCCGGGACAGGGTCGTCCACGAGCAGTACTTC	CASSSRDRVVHEQYF
TRBJ2-7	NA	TRBV7-9	NA	TGTGCCAGCAGCTTGTCGCCGGGACGGACCTACGAGCAGTACTTC	CASSLSPGRTYEQYF
TRBJ1-3	NA	TRBV2	NA	TGTGCCAGCTCACGCAGCCCCGGGGGGGCTGGAAACACCATATATTTT	CASSRSPGGAGNTIYF
TRBJ1-2	NA	TRBV19	NA	TGTGCCAGTAGTATGAGGGGGACTCTTTTAGCGGCCTTC	CASSMRGTLLAAF
TRBJ2-7	NA	TRBV4-1	NA	TGCGCCAGCACCCAGGGACAACTACCTCACGAGCAGTACTTC	CASTQGQLPHEQYF
TRBJ2-1	NA	TRBV30	once	TGTGCCTGGACGGTTTACAATGAGCAGTTCTTC	CAWTVYNEQFF
TRBJ2-5	TRBD1	TRBV15	once	TGTGCCACCTCACTCGGGACAGTTTACCAAGAGACCCAGTACTTC	CATSLGTVYQETQYF
TRBJ1-1	NA	TRBV9	once	TGTGCCAGCAGCGTAGTGAAGGGCTACACTGAAGCTTTCTTT	CASSVVKGYTEAFF
TRBJ2-3	TRBD1	TRBV7-9	NA	TGTGCCAGCAGCGTGACAGGGAGCACAGATACGCAGTATTTT	CASSVTGSTDTQYF
TRBJ1-1	NA	TRBV5-1	NA	TGCGCCAGCAGCTTGAACGGGGGGCGAGGGGACACTGAAGCTTTCTTT	CASSLNGGRGDTEAFF
TRBJ1-1	NA	TRBV5-1	NA	TGCGCCAGCAGCTTCCAGGGCGAGGTGAGGGATGGGCTGTTTGCTTTCTTT	CASSFQGEVRDGLFAFF
TRBJ2-1	TRBD2	TRBV4-2	NA	TGTGCCAGCAGCCAAGGTGGGACTAGCGGGACCTACAATGAGCAGTTCTTC	CASSQGGTSGTYNEQFF
TRBJ2-2	NA	TRBV29-1	once	TGCAGCGTTGAAACCCTCGTTCGGAACACCGGGGAGCTGTTTTTT	CSVETLVRNTGELFF
TRBJ1-5	NA	TRBV28	NA	TGTGCCAGCAGTTTAAACGGAAGGGGAAGCAATCAGCCCCAGCATTTT	CASSLNGRGSNQPQHF
TRBJ2-1	NA	TRBV19	NA	TGTGCCAGTAGTATGGGCCAGGCTCGGAATGAGCAGTTCTTC	CASSMGQARNEQFF
TRBJ1-2	NA	TRBV6-5	NA	TGTGCCAGCAGTTACTCCGATCGGGGGGCGGCTGGCTACACCTTC	CASSYSDRGAAGYTF
TRBJ2-7	NA	TRBV28	NA	TGTGCCAGCAGTTTATACCTCGAGGCCAGGGGGGGATCCTACGAGCAGTACTTC	CASSLYLEARGGSYEQYF
TRBJ1-5	NA	TRBV15	NA	TGTGCCACCAGCTCCGCCTCCCGGAGCAATCAGCCCCAGCATTTT	CATSSASRSNQPQHF
TRBJ2-4	NA	TRBV9	once	TGTGCCAGCAGCGCTTCAACGCAAAACATTCAGTACTTC	CASSASTQNIQYF
TRBJ2-5	TRBD2	TRBV5-4	NA	TGTGCCAGCAGCCTGGCTCCTACGGGGGGGCAAGAGACCCAGTACTTC	CASSLAPTGGQETQYF
TRBJ2-5	TRBD2	TRBV5-1	NA	TGCGCCAGCAGCGGGACTAGCGGGACGGGGGAGACCCAGTACTTC	CASSGTSGTGETQYF
TRBJ1-2	NA	TRBV7-8	NA	TGTGCCAGCAGCTCCGGAGTCAACTATTTCTATGGCTACACCTTC	CASSSGVNYFYGYTF
TRBJ1-2	NA	TRBV4-3	NA	TGCGCCAGCAGCCACCAACGGACGGTGAACTATGGCTACACCTTC	CASSHQRTVNYGYTF
TRBJ1-2	TRBD1	TRBV5-1	once	TGCGCCAGCAGCTTGGCCTTGCGGGACAGCCACTTGCCCACGAACTATGGCTACACCTTC	CASSLALRDSHLPTNYGYTF